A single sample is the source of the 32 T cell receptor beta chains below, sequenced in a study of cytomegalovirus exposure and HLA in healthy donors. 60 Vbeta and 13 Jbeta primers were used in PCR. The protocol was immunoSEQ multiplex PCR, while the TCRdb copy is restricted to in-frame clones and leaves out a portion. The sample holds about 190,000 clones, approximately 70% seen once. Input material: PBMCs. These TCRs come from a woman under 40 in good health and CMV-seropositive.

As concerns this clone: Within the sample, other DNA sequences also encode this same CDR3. The CDR3 DNA follows: TGTGCCAGCAGTGACTCCAGGGACACCGGGGAGCTGTTTTTT. Encoded protein: CASSDSRDTGELFF. V usage is TRBV6-4 and J usage is TRBJ2-2; tentative D call: TRBD1 (5 bases). The CDR3 is 14 residues long. Trimming took 0 bases from V and 3 from J, leaving 5 bases between them. CDR1 and CDR2 from the germline V gene are MRHNA and SNTAGT.

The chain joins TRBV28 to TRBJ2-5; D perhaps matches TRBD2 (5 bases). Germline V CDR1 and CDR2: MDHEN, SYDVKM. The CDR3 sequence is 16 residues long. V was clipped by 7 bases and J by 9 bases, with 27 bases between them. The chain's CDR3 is CASTPGWGDAHKAQYF. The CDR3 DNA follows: TGTGCCAGCACCCCCGGTTGGGGAGACGCTCATAAGGCCCAGTACTTC.

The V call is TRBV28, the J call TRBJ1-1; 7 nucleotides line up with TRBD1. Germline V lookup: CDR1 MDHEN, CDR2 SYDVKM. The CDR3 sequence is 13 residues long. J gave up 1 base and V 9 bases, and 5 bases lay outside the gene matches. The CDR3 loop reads CASSYRGNTEAFF. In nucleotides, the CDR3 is TGTGCCAGTTCATACAGGGGGAACACTGAAGCTTTCTTT.

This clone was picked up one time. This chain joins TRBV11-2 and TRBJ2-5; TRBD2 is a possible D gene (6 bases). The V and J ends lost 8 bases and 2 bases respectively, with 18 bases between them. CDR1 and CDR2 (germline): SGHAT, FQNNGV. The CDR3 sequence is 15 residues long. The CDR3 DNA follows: TGTGCCAGCGCGAGCGGGCGGATAGTACAAGAGACCCAGTACTTC. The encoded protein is CASASGRIVQETQYF.

The CDR3 DNA reads TGTGCCAGCAGATCTGACAGGGTCATTTTCTCCGAGCAGTACTTC. This encodes CASRSDRVIFSEQYF. The rearrangement links TRBV11-2 to TRBJ2-7; 7 nucleotides agree with TRBD1. Germline-derived CDR1 and CDR2 are SGHAT and FQNNGV. The CDR3 is made up of 15 amino acids. With 6 bases clipped from V and 6 bases from J, the junction kept 14 bases outside the gene matches.

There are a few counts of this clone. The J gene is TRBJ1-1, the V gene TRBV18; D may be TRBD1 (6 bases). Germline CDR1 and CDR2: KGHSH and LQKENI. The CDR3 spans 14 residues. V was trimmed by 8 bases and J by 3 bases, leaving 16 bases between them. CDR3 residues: CASRSRGLDTEAFF. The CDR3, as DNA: TGTGCCAGCAGATCCAGGGGTTTGGACACTGAAGCTTTCTTT.

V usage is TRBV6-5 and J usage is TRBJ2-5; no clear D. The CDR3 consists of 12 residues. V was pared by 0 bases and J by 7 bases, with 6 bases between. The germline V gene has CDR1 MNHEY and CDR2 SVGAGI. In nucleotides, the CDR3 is TGTGCCAGCAGTTACTCTCTAGGGACCCAGTACTTC. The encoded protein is CASSYSLGTQYF.

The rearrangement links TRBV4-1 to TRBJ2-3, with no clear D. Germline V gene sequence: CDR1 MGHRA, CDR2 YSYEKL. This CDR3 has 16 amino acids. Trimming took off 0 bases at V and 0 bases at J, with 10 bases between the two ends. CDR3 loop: CASSQEAPPSTDTQYF. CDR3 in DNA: TGCGCCAGCAGCCAAGAGGCTCCCCCGAGCACAGATACGCAGTATTTT.

The CDR3, as DNA: TGTGCCAGCAGCCAAGTCACGGGCTATGGCTACACCTTC. This gives the protein CASSQVTGYGYTF. This chain connects TRBV14 to TRBJ1-2; unclear D gene. The germline CDR1 and CDR2 sequences are SGHDN and FVKESK. The CDR3 has 13 residues. The V end was cut by 1 base, the J end by 4 bases, with 7 bases between.

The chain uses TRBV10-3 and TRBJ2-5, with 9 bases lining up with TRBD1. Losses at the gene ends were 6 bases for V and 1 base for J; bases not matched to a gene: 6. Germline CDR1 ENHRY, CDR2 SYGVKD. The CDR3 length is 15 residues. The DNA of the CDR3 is TGTGCCATCAGGCCCCGACAGGGGGGCCAAGAGACCCAGTACTTC. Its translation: CAIRPRQGGQETQYF.

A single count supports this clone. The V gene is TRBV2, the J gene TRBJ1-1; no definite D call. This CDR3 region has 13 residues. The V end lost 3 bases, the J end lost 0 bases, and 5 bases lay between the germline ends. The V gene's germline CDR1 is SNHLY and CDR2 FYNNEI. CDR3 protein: CASSDDMNTEAFF. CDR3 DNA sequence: TGTGCCAGCAGTGACGACATGAACACTGAAGCTTTCTTT.

Here the CDR3 reads CASSLSDTPVTGELFF. In nucleotides, the CDR3 is TGTGCCAGCAGTTTATCGGACACTCCTGTCACCGGGGAGCTGTTTTTT. The chain links TRBV28 to TRBJ2-2, with D possibly TRBD1 on 5 matching bases. This CDR3 has 16 amino acids. Per the germline V gene, CDR1 is MDHEN and CDR2 is SYDVKM. V shed 1 base and J shed 4 bases, with 13 bases lying between them.

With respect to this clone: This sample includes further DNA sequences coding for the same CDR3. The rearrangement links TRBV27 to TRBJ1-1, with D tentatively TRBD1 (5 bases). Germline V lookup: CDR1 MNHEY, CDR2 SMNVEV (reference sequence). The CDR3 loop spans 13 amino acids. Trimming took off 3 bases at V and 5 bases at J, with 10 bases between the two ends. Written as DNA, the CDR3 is TGTGCCAGCAGTTTCGGGGGAAGGACTGAAGCTTTCTTT. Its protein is CASSFGGRTEAFF.

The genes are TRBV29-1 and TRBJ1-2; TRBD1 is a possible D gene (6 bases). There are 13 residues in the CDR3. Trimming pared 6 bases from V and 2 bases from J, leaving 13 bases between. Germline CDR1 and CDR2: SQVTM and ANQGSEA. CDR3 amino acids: CSVVPTGNYGYTF. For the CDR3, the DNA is TGCAGCGTGGTACCTACAGGGAACTATGGCTACACCTTC.

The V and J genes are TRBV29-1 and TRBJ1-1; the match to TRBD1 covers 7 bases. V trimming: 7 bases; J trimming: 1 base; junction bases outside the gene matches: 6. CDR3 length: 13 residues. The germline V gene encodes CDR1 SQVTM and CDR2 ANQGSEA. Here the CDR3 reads CSGAGTENTEAFF. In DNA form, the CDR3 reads TGCAGCGGAGCCGGGACAGAGAACACTGAAGCTTTCTTT.

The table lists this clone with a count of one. CDR3 residues: CASSYNRGLGNQPQHF. The CDR3 DNA reads TGTGCCAGCAGTTACAACAGGGGGCTTGGCAATCAGCCCCAGCATTTT. This rearrangement joins TRBV28 to TRBJ1-5; 9 bases are a match to TRBD1. The V gene's germline CDR1 is MDHEN and CDR2 SYDVKM. Losses at the gene ends were 4 bases for V and 2 bases for J; bases not matched to a gene: 6. The length of the CDR3 is 16 residues.

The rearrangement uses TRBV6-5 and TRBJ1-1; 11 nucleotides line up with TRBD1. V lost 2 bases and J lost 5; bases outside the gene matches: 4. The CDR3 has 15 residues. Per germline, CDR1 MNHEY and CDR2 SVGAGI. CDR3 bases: TGTGCCAGCAGTTACCCGGGGACAGGGGGAACTGAAGCTTTCTTT. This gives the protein CASSYPGTGGTEAFF.

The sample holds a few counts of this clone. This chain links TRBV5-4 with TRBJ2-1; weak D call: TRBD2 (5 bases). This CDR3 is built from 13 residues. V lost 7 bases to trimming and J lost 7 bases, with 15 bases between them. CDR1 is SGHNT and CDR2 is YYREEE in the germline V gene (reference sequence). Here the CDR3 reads CASGLPTINEQFF. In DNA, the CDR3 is TGTGCCAGCGGACTGCCCACTATTAATGAGCAGTTCTTC.

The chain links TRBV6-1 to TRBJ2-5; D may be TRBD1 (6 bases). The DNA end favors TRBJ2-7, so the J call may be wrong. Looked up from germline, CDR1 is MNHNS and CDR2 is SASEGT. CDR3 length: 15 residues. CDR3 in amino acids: CASSLDRTAGYEQYF. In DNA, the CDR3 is TGTGCCAGCAGCCTCGATCGGACAGCTGGCTACGAGCAGTACTTC.

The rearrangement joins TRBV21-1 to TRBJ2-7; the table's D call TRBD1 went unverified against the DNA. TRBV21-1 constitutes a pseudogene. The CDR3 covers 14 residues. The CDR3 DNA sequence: TGTGCCAGCAGCATCCTGACAGGAGAGTACGAGCAGTACTTC. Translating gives CASSILTGEYEQYF.

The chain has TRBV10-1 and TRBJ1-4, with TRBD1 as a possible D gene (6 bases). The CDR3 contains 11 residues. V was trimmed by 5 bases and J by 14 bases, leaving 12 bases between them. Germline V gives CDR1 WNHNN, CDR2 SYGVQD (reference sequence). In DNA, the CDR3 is TGCGCCAGCAGTACAGGGACCCAGCTGTTTTTT. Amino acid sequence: CASSTGTQLFF.

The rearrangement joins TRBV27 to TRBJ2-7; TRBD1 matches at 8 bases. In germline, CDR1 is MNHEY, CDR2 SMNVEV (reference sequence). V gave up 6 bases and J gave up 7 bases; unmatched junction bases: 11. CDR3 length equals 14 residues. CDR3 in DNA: TGTGCCAGCAGCAAATGGACAGGGTCCGGGGAGCAGTACTTC. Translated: CASSKWTGSGEQYF.

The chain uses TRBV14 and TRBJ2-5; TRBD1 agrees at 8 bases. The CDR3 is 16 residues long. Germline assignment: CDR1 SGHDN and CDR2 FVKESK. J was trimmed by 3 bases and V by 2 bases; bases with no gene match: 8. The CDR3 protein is CASSQLTPGGKETQYF. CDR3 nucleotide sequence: TGTGCCAGCAGCCAACTTACTCCAGGGGGCAAAGAGACCCAGTACTTC.

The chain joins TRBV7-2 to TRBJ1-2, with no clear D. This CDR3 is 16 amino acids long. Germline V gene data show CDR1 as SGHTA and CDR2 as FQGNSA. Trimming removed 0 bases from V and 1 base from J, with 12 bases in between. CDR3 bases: TGTGCCAGCAGCTTAGCTGTTCGGGATTTTAACTATGGCTACACCTTC. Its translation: CASSLAVRDFNYGYTF.

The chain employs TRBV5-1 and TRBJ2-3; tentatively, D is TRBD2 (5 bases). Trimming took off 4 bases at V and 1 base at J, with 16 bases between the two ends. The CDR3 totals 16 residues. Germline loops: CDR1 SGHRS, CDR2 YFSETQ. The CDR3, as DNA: TGCGCCAGCAGCCGGACGGTCGGGGATGGCACAGATACGCAGTATTTT. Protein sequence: CASSRTVGDGTDTQYF.

This chain's CDR3 is CASSFIGGVGKNIQYF. The CDR3 DNA follows: TGTGCCAGCAGCTTCATAGGGGGAGTCGGCAAAAACATTCAGTACTTC. The genes are TRBV11-2 and TRBJ2-4; possible D gene TRBD1, 6 bases. Trimming left V 3 bases short and J 3 bases short, with 15 bases between. CDR3 length equals 16 residues. Germline V lookup: CDR1 SGHAT, CDR2 FQNNGV. Filled out from reference TRBV11-2 and TRBJ2-4, the complete variable domain reads EAGVAQSPRYKIIEKRQSVAFWCNPISGHATLYWYQQILGQGPKLLIQFQNNGVVDDSQLPKDRFSAERLKGVDSTLKIQPAKLEDSAVYLCASSFIGGVGKNIQYFGAGTRLSVL.

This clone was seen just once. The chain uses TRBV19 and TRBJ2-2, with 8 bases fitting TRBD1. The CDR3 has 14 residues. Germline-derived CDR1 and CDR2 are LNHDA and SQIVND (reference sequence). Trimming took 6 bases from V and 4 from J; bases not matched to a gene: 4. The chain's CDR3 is CASRTGAGTGELFF. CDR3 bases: TGTGCCAGTAGGACAGGGGCAGGCACCGGGGAGCTGTTTTTT. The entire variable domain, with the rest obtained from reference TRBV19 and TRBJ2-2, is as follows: DGGITQSPKYLFRKEGQNVTLSCEQNLNHDAMYWYRQDPGQGLRLIYYSQIVNDFQKGDIAEGYSVSREKKESFPLTVTSAQKNPTAFYLCASRTGAGTGELFFGEGSRLTVL.

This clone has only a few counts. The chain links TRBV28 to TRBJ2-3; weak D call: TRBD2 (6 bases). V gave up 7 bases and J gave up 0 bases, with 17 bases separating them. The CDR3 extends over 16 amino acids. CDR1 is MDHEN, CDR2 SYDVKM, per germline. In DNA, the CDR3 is TGTGCCAGCATAGACACCGGGACTCAAAGCACAGATACGCAGTATTTT. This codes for CASIDTGTQSTDTQYF.

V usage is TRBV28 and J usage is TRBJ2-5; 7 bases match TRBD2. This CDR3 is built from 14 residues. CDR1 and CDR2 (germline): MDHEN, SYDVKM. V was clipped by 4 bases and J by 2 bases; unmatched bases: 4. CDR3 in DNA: TGTGCCAGCAGTTCGGGGGGTCCTCAAGAGACCCAGTACTTC. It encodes CASSSGGPQETQYF.

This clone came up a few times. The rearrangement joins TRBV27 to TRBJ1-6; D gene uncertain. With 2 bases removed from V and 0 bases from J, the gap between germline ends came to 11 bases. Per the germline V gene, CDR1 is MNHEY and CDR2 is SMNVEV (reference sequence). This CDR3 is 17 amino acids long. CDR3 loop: CASSLNVGSSYNSPLHF. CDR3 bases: TGTGCCAGCAGTTTAAACGTCGGGAGCTCCTATAATTCACCCCTCCACTTT.

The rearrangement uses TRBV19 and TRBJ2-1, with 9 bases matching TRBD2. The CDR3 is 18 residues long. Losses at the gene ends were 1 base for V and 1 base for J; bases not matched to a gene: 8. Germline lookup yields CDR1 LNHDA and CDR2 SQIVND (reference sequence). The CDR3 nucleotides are TGTGCCAGTAGTATAGGCCTAGCGGGAATTGAGTCCTACAATGAGCAGTTCTTC. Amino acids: CASSIGLAGIESYNEQFF.

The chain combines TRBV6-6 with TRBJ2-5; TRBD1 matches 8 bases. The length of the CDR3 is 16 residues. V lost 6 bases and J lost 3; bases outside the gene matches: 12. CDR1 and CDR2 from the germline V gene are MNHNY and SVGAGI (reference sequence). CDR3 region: CASSGPGQGAEETQYF. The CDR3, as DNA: TGTGCCAGCAGCGGCCCTGGCCAGGGGGCTGAAGAGACCCAGTACTTC.